A selection of T cell receptor beta chains follows, all from one sample in a study of blood T cell repertoires in COVID-19. Only in-frame clones appear in the TCRdb table, and some are missing; sequencing was by immunoSEQ multiplex PCR. Of tens of thousands of clones listed, approximately 85% are singletons. The sample consisted of peripheral blood. These receptors originate from a human donor in a cohort sampled during active COVID-19. The CDR3 runs from the conserved cysteine through the conserved F or W. Fields, in order: J gene, V gene, D gene, clone size, CDR3 DNA, CDR3 protein. The D gene is left open where the match is weak. The size of a clone is reported for some rows only, either as once, few or many, or as a class for expanded clones.

>TRBJ1-6|TRBV9|NA|NA
TGTGCCAGCAGCGTAGCAGGGGTAGGATCACCCCTCCACTTT
CASSVAGVGSPLHF
>TRBJ2-7|TRBV28|NA|NA
TGTGCCAGCACCCATCAGGCCCCCGACTACGAGCAGTACTTC
CASTHQAPDYEQYF
>TRBJ1-5|TRBV5-4|NA|NA
TGTGCCAGCAGCTTGGATGGGGAGGGCCTGCATTTT
CASSLDGEGLHF
>TRBJ2-3|TRBV5-6|TRBD2|NA
TGTGCCAGCAGCTATGCGGGGGGTCGAAGCACAGATACGCAGTATTTT
CASSYAGGRSTDTQYF
>TRBJ2-1|TRBV7-8|NA|NA
TGTGCCAGCAGCTTAGCGCAGCGAGGCAATGAGCAGTTCTTC
CASSLAQRGNEQFF
>TRBJ2-4|TRBV19|NA|NA
TGTGCCAGTAGTATCGGGCCCTTGGGGGGCATTCAGTACTTC
CASSIGPLGGIQYF
>TRBJ2-1|TRBV5-4|TRBD2|NA
TGTGCCACCGAACCCAGCGGGGTCCGCTCCTACAATGAGCAGTTCTTC
CATEPSGVRSYNEQFF
>TRBJ2-7|TRBV4-1|NA|NA
TGCGCCAGCAGCCAAGATGTGGGCAGGGCTGACGAGCAGTACTTC
CASSQDVGRADEQYF
>TRBJ2-2|TRBV29-1|NA|NA
TGCAGCGTATCGCACATGACCGGGGAGCTGTTTTTT
CSVSHMTGELFF
>TRBJ2-3|TRBV7-3|TRBD2|once
TGTGCCAGCAGCACGGGACTAGCGGGCACAGATACGCAGTATTTT
CASSTGLAGTDTQYF
>TRBJ1-2|TRBV5-1|TRBD1|NA
TGCGCCAGCAGCTTGGGAATCGGGACAGGGGTTAACTATGGCTACACCTTC
CASSLGIGTGVNYGYTF
>TRBJ2-3|TRBV18|TRBD1|NA
TGTGCCAGCTCACCAAGGGGGCAGCGGGATACGCAGTATTTT
CASSPRGQRDTQYF
>TRBJ2-2|TRBV29-1|TRBD1|NA
TGCAGCGTTGAAGTCTGGAGACAGGGCACCGGGGAGCTGTTTTTT
CSVEVWRQGTGELFF
>TRBJ2-1|TRBV29-1|TRBD2|NA
TGCAGCGTTGCCGGCGGGGGGGCCTATGAGCAGTTCTTC
CSVAGGGAYEQFF
>TRBJ1-1|TRBV25-1|NA|NA
TGTGCCAGCAGTGACAGGGTGGGCGAAGCTTTCTTT
CASSDRVGEAFF
>TRBJ2-3|TRBV4-1|NA|once
TGCGCCAGCAGCCAAGAAATAGCGGACAGCACAGATACGCAGTATTTT
CASSQEIADSTDTQYF
>TRBJ1-5|TRBV10-3|NA|NA
TGTGCCATCAGTGAAGGCGGGACGGCAAGGAATCAGCCCCAGCATTTT
CAISEGGTARNQPQHF
>TRBJ1-2|TRBV18|NA|NA
TGTGCCAGCTCACCACCGTCCAGGGCTAACTATGGCTACACCTTC
CASSPPSRANYGYTF